The clone carrying this T cell receptor (beta chain) was observed at least ten times. Not a single patient had been given any form of treatment at any point before undergoing thyroid surgery. Original processing methods: A classifier for distant metastasis in papillary thyroid cancer was constructed using CDR3 differences observed across clinicopathological groups. TCRdb recomputed clones from the PCR reads via MiXCR. TCRdb's processing, not the authors', yielded these V and J calls. The sample records 15,000 to 20,000 clones, around 14% being singletons. This specimen belongs to a study of metastatic and nonmetastatic thyroid tumors. V shed 0 bases, J shed 0 bases, and the junction held 5 bases outside the gene matches. The CDR3 length is 19 residues. From germline, CDR1 is SGHRS and CDR2 YFSETQ.

The clonotype was recovered from a female donor with papillary thyroid cancer or a benign thyroid nodule (not recorded which). Some clones in this sample may be carry-over from other donors' samples. The sample consisted of blood. The J gene is TRBJ2-1, the V gene TRBV5-1; 14 positions match TRBD2. CDR3: CASSLGLAGGRSSYNEQFF. DNA for the CDR3: TGCGCCAGCAGCTTGGGACTAGCGGGGGGGAGGAGCTCCTACAATGAGCAGTTCTTC.